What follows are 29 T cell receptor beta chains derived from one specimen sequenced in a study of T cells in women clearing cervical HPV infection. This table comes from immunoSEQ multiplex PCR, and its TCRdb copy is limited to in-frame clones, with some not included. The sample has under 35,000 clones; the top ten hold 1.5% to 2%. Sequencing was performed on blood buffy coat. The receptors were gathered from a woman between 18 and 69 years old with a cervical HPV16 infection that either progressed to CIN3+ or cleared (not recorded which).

CDR3 bases read: TGCAGTGCTAGCCCTAGCTCCTACGAG. This sequence encodes CSASPSSYE. The whole CDR3 protein reads CSASPSSYEQYF. The rearrangement joins TRBV20-1 to TRBJ2-7; D remains unclear. The read ends 3 residues before the CDR3 terminus; that terminus is restored from the germline J gene. The CDR3 sequence is 12 residues long. The V gene's germline CDR1 is DFQATT and CDR2 SNEGSKA (reference sequence). Trimming took off 3 bases at V and 0 bases at J, with 6 bases between the two ends.

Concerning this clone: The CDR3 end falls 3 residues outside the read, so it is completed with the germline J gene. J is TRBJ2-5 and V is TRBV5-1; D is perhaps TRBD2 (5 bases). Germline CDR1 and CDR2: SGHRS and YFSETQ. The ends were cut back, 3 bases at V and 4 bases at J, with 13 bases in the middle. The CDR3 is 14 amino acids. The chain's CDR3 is CASSSSAGRETQYF. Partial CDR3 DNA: TGCGCCAGCAGCTCATCCGCGGGTCGAGAGACC.

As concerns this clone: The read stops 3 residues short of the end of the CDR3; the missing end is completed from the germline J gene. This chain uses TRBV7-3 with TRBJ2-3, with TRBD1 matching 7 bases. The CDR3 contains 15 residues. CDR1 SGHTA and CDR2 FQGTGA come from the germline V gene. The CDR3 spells CASSLMTGSRETQYF. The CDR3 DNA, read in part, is TGTGCCAGCAGCTTAATGACAGGGTCTAGGGAGACG.

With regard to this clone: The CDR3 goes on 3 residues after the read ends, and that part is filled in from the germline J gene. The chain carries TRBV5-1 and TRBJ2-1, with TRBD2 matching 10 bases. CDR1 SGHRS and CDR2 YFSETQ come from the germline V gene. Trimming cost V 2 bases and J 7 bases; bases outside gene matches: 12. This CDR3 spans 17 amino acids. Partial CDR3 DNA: TGCGCCAGCAGCTTCTCATCTAGCGGGAGTTACGAGAATGAG. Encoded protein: CASSFSSSGSYENE. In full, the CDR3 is CASSFSSSGSYENEQFF.

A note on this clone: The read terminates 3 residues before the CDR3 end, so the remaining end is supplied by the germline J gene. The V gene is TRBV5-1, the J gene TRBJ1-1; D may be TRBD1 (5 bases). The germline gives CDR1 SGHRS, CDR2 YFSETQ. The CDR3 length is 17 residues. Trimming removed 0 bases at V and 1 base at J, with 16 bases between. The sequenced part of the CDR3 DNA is TGCGCCAGCAGCTTGGGGGGGTTGGGACTCGGGAACACTGAA. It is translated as CASSLGGLGLGNTE. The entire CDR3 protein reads CASSLGGLGLGNTEAFF.

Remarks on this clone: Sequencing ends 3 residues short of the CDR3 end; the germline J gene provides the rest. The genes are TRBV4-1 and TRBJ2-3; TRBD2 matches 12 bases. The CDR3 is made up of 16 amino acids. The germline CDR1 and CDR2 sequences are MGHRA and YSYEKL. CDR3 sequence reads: CASSQDLTSGSRAQYF. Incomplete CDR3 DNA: TGCGCCAGCAGCCAAGATCTGACTAGCGGGAGTAGGGCG.

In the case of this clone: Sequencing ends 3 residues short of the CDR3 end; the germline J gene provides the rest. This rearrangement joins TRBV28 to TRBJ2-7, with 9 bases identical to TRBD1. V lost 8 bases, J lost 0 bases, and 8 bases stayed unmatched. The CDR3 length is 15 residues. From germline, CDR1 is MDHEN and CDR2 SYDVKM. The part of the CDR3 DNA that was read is TGTGCCAGCGTATCACCGGGACAGGGCTCCTACGAG. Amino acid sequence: CASVSPGQGSYE. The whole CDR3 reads CASVSPGQGSYEQYF.

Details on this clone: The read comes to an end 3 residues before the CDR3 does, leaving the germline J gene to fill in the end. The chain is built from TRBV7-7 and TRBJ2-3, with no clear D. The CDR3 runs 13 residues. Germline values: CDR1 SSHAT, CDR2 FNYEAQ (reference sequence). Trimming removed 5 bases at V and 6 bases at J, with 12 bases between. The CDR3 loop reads CASSPGLRDTQYF. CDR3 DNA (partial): TGTGCCAGCAGCCCAGGCCTAAGGGATACG.

The CDR3 is CASSLASESLNTEAFF. The part of the CDR3 DNA that was read is TGCGCCAGCAGCTTGGCCAGCGAGTCCCTGAACACTGAA. The chain combines TRBV5-1 with TRBJ1-1; D remains ambiguous. The read halts 3 residues ahead of the CDR3 end, with the missing end drawn from the germline J gene. CDR3 length equals 16 residues. CDR1 and CDR2 from the germline V gene are SGHRS and YFSETQ. Trimming removed 0 bases from V and 0 bases from J, with 12 bases in between.

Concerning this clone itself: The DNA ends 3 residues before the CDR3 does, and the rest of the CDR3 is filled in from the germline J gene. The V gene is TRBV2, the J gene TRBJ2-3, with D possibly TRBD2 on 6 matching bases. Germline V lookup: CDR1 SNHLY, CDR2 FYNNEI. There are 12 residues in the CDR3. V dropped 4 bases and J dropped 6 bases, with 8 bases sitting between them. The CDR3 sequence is CASSVLADTQYF. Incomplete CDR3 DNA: TGTGCCAGCAGTGTACTAGCTGATACG.

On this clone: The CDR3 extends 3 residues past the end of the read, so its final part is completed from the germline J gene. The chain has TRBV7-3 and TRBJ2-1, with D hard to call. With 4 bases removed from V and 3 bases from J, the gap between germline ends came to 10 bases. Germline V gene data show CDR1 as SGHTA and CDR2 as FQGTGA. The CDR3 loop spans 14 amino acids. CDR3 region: CASSSPGLYNEQFF. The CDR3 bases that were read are TGTGCCAGCAGCTCCCCGGGTCTCTACAATGAG.

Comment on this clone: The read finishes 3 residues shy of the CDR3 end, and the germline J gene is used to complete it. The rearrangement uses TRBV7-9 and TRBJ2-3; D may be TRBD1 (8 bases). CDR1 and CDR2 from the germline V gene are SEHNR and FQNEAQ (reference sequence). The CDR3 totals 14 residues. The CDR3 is CASSTTGEGETQYF. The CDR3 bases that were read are TGTGCCAGCAGCACGACAGGGGAGGGAGAGACG.

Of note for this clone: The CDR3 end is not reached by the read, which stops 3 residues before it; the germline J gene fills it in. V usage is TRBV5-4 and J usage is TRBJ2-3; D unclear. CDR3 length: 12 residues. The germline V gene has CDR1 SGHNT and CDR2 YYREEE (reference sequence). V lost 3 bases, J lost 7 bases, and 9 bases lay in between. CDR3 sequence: CASSSTINTQYF. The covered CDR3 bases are TGTGCCAGCAGCTCCACTATAAATACG.

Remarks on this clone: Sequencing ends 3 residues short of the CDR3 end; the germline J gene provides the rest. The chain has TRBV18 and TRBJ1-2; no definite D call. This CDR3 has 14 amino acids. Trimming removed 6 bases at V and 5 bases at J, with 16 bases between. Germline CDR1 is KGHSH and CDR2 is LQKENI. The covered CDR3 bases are TGTGCCAGCTCCCCTGGACGGCGGGTGTATGGC. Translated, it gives CASSPGRRVYG. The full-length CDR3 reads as CASSPGRRVYGYTF.

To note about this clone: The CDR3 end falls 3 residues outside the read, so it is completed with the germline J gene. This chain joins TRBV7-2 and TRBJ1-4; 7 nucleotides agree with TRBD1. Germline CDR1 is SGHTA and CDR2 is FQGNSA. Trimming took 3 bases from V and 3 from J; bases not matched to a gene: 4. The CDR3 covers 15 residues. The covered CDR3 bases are TGTGCCAGCAGCTTTACAGGGGCGCCTAATGAAAAA. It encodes CASSFTGAPNEK. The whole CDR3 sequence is CASSFTGAPNEKLFF.

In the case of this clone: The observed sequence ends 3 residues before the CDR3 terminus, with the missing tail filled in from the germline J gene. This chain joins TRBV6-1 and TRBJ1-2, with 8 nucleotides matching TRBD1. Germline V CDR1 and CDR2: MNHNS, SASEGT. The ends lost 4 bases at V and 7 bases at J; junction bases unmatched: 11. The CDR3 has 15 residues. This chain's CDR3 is CASSAQGAIISGYTF. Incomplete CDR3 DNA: TGTGCCAGCAGTGCCCAGGGGGCGATCATCTCTGGC.

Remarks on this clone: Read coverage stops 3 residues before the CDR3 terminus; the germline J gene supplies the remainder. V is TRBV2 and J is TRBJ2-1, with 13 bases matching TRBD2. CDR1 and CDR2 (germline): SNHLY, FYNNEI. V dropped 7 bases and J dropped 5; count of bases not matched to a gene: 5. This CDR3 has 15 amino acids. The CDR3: CASTATSGGNNEQFF. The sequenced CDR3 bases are TGTGCCAGCACGGCGACTAGCGGGGGGAACAATGAG.

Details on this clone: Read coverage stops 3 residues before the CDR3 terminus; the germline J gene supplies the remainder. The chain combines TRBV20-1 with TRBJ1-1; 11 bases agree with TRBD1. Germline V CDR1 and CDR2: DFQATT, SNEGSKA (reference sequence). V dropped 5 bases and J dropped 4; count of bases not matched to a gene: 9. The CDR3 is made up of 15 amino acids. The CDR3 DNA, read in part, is TGCAGTGCTCCCCGGACAGGGGGCGCTGGCACTGAA. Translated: CSAPRTGGAGTE. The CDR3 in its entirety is CSAPRTGGAGTEAFF.

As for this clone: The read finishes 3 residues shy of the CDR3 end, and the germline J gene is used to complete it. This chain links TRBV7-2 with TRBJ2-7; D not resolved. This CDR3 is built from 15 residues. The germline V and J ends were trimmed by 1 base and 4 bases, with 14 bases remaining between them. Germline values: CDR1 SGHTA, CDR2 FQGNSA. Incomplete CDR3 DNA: TGTGCCAGCAGCTTAGGTGGGCAAATTCGGTACGAG. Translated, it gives CASSLGGQIRYE. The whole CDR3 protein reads CASSLGGQIRYEQYF.

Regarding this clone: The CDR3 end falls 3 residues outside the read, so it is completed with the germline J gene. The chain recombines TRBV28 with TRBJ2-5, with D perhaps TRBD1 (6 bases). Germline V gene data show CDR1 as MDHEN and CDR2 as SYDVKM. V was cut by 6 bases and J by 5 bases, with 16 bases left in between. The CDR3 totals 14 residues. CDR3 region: CASRSGQFRETQYF. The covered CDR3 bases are TGTGCCAGCAGATCTGGACAGTTCCGTGAGACC.

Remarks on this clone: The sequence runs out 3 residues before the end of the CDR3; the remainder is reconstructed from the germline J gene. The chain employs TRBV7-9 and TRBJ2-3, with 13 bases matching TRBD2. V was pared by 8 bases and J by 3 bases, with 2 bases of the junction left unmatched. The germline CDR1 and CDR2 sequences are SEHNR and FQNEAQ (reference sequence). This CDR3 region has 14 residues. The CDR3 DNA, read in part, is TGTGCCAGCCAGGGACTAGCGGGAACAGATACG. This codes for CASQGLAGTDT. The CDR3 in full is CASQGLAGTDTQYF.

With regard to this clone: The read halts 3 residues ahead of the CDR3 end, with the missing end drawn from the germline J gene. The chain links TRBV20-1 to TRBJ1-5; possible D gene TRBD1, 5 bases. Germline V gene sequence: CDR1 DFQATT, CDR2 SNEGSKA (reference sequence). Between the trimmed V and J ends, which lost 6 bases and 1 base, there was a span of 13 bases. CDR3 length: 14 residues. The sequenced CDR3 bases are TGCAGTGCCCAGCGGGGACCGAGCAATCAGCCC. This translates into CSAQRGPSNQP. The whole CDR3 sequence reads CSAQRGPSNQPQHF.

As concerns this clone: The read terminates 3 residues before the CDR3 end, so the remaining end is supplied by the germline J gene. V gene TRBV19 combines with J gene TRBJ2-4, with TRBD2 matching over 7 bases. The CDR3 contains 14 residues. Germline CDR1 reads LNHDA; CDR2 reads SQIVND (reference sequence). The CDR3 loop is CATHSSGAGGGQYF. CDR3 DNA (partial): TGTGCCACACATTCAAGCGGAGCAGGCGGGGGT.

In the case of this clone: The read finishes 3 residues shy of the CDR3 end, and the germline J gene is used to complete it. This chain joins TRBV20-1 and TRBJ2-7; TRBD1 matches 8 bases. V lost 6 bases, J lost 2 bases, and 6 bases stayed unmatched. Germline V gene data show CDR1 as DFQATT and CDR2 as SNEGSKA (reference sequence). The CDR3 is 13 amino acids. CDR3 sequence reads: CSAGDRSTYEQYF. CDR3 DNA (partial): TGCAGTGCGGGGGACAGGAGTACCTACGAG.

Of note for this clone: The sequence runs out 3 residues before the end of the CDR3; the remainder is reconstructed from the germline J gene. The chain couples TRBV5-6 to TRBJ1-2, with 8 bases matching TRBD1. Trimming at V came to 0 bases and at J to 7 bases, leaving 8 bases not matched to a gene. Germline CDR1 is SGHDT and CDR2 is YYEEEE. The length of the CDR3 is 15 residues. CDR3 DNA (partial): TGTGCCAGCAGCTTGGTTCCAGGGGGCGACGCTGGC. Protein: CASSLVPGGDAG. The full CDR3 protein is CASSLVPGGDAGYTF.

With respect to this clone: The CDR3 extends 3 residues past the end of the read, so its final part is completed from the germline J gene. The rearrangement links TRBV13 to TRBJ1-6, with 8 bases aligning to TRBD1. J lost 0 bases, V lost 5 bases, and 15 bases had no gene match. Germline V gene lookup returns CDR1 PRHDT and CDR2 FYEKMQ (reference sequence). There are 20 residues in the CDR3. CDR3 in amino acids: CASSPHKSGQESSYNSPLHF. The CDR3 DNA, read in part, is TGTGCCAGCAGCCCACACAAGTCGGGACAGGAGAGCTCCTATAATTCACCC.

The CDR3 DNA, read in part, is TGCAGTGCTAGGACTAGTCTCTCTGGGGCCAACGTC. Translated, it gives CSARTSLSGANV. The entire CDR3 reads CSARTSLSGANVLTF. The chain uses TRBV20-1 and TRBJ2-6, with D perhaps matching TRBD2 (6 bases). The sequence runs out 3 residues before the end of the CDR3; the remainder is reconstructed from the germline J gene. Deletions cut 3 bases from V and 0 bases from J, with 9 bases between. The germline gives CDR1 DFQATT, CDR2 SNEGSKA (reference sequence). There are 15 residues in the CDR3.

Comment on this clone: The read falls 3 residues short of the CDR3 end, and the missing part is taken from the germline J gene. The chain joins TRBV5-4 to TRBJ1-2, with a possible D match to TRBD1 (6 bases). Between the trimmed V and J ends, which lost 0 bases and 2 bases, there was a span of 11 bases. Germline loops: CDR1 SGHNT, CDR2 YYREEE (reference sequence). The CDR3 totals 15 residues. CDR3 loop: CASSLELTGNYGYTF. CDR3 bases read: TGTGCCAGCAGCTTGGAGCTAACAGGGAACTATGGC.

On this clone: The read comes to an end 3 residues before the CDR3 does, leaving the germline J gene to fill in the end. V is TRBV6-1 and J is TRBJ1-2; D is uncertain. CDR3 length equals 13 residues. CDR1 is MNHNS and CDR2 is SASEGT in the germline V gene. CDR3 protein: CASSEGRVQGYTF. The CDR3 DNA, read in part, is TGTGCCAGCAGTGAAGGAAGGGTTCAAGGC.